The next 3 T cell receptor beta chains were all read from a single sample in a study of T cell responses to AZD1222 COVID-19 vaccine. The protocol was immunoSEQ multiplex PCR, while the TCRdb copy is restricted to in-frame clones and leaves out a portion. Among more than 110,000 clones listed, 93% were seen once. The sample consisted of peripheral blood, taken on day 0 of AZD1222 vaccination. These receptors were collected from an adult in good health.

This chain connects TRBV7-2 to TRBJ2-1; 8 bases match TRBD2. CDR1 and CDR2 (germline): SGHTA, FQGNSA. The V and J ends lost 3 bases and 6 bases, in that order; junction bases with no gene match: 7. The CDR3 runs 15 residues. The CDR3 DNA is TGTGCCAGCAGCTTGGGTGCGGGAGGAATCAATGAGCAGTTCTTC. Its protein is CASSLGAGGINEQFF.

In its sample, this clone was seen a few times. The V gene is TRBV14, the J gene TRBJ1-6; TRBD1 aligns across 7 bases. Germline V gene lookup returns CDR1 SGHDN and CDR2 FVKESK. CDR3 length: 13 amino acids. The junction had 8 bases not matched to a gene; V was cut back by 4 bases and J by 14 bases. The CDR3 DNA reads TGTGCCAGCAGCCTCCAAACAGGGGTTACCCTCCACTTT. Translation: CASSLQTGVTLHF.

This rearrangement joins TRBV5-1 to TRBJ1-2; 7 nucleotides agree with TRBD1. The CDR3 totals 15 residues. Germline lookup yields CDR1 SGHRS and CDR2 YFSETQ. The trim removed 4 bases at V and 1 base at J, leaving 7 bases unmatched. The CDR3 reads CASSLTGDYNYGYTF. The CDR3 DNA is TGCGCCAGCAGCCTCACAGGGGACTATAACTATGGCTACACCTTC. Using reference TRBV5-1 and TRBJ1-2 for the parts outside the CDR3, the full variable domain is KAGVTQTPRYLIKTRGQQVTLSCSPISGHRSVSWYQQTPGQGLQFLFEYFSETQRNKGNFPGRFSGRQFSNSRSEMNVSTLELGDSALYLCASSLTGDYNYGYTFGSGTRLTVV.